This passage covers 10 T cell receptor beta chains from one sample sequenced in a study of blood T cell repertoires in COVID-19. Using immunoSEQ multiplex PCR, the repertoire was profiled, and TCRdb retains in-frame clones only, with some absent. The data show around 100,000 clones, with less than 80% seen just once and under 25% held by the top ten. Sequencing input: peripheral blood. These receptors originate from a man in his 70s with active or convalescent COVID-19.

The J gene is TRBJ2-1, the V gene TRBV4-2; a possible D gene is TRBD2 (7 bases). Trimming cost V 4 bases and J 5 bases, with 18 bases left between them. This CDR3 has 16 residues. The germline V gene has CDR1 LGHNA and CDR2 YNFKEQ. CDR3 nucleotide sequence: TGTGCCAGCAGCCGATGGGGGGGCAGGGATGACAATGAGCAGTTCTTC. Encoded protein: CASSRWGGRDDNEQFF.

The rearrangement joins TRBV6-5 to TRBJ2-7; D remains ambiguous. Trimming removed 5 bases at V and 6 bases at J, with 14 bases between. Per germline, CDR1 MNHEY and CDR2 SVGAGI. The CDR3 is 13 residues long. CDR3 region: CASSPEFLSEQYF. CDR3 DNA: TGTGCCAGCAGTCCGGAGTTTCTAAGCGAGCAGTACTTC.

This clone was counted once. The chain recombines TRBV5-1 with TRBJ2-5; TRBD2 agrees at 8 bases. Per the germline V gene, CDR1 is SGHRS and CDR2 is YFSETQ. The ends lost 0 bases at V and 6 bases at J; junction bases unmatched: 7. This CDR3 has 15 amino acids. The DNA for the CDR3 is TGCGCCAGCAGCTTGGCGACTAGCGCTGGGAAGACCCAGTACTTC. Its translation: CASSLATSAGKTQYF.

The rearrangement links TRBV28 to TRBJ2-7; D ambiguous. The length of the CDR3 is 15 residues. The germline V gene encodes CDR1 MDHEN and CDR2 SYDVKM. V gave up 5 bases and J gave up 2 bases, with 16 bases separating them. As DNA, the CDR3 is TGTGCCAGCAGTCTACCCTCCTCGGGTCCCTACGAGCAGTACTTC. Translating it yields CASSLPSSGPYEQYF.

This sequence joins TRBV18 and TRBJ1-2; D unclear. This CDR3 is 15 amino acids long. Germline-derived CDR1 and CDR2 are KGHSH and LQKENI. V was clipped by 9 bases and J by 3 bases, with 20 bases between them. CDR3 in amino acids: CASSAPTRDYYGYTF. The CDR3 DNA is TGTGCCAGTTCCGCCCCAACCCGGGATTACTATGGCTACACCTTC. Filled out from reference TRBV18 and TRBJ1-2, the complete variable domain reads NAGVMQNPRHLVRRRGQEARLRCSPMKGHSHVYWYRQLPEEGLKFMVYLQKENIIDESGMPKERFSAEFPKEGPSILRIQQVVRGDSAAYFCASSAPTRDYYGYTFGSGTRLTVV.

A single count supports this clone. The rearrangement links TRBV5-1 to TRBJ2-7; 8 nucleotides align to TRBD2. The germline V gene has CDR1 SGHRS and CDR2 YFSETQ. The CDR3 consists of 14 residues. Trimming cost V 2 bases and J 0 bases; bases outside gene matches: 1. Here the CDR3 DNA reads TGCGCCAGCAGCTTTAGCGGGGTCTCCTACGAGCAGTACTTC. Its translation: CASSFSGVSYEQYF.

The chain carries TRBV19 and TRBJ2-1; weak D call: TRBD1 (5 bases). Between the trimmed V and J ends, which lost 5 bases and 5 bases, there was a span of 13 bases. CDR1 is LNHDA and CDR2 is SQIVND in the germline V gene (reference sequence). The CDR3 is 14 amino acids. CDR3 residues: CASSLPDINNEQFF. Here the CDR3 DNA reads TGTGCCAGTAGTCTACCGGACATTAACAATGAGCAGTTCTTC.

The genes are TRBV5-4 and TRBJ2-5; 14 bases map to TRBD2. J gave up 3 bases and V 2 bases, and 12 bases lay outside the gene matches. Germline CDR1 reads SGHNT; CDR2 reads YYREEE (reference sequence). The CDR3 extends over 19 amino acids. The CDR3 protein is CASSFGLAGGRSRKETQYF. For the CDR3, the DNA is TGTGCCAGCAGCTTCGGACTAGCGGGGGGCCGAAGCCGGAAAGAGACCCAGTACTTC.

The chain joins TRBV7-9 to TRBJ2-3; 7 bases map to TRBD1. The CDR3 contains 14 residues. The germline gives CDR1 SEHNR, CDR2 FQNEAQ (reference sequence). Unmatched junction bases numbered 8, after V lost 11 bases and J lost 0 bases. CDR3 DNA sequence: TGTGCCTTACAGGGGTTTCTTAGCACAGATACGCAGTATTTT. This sequence encodes CALQGFLSTDTQYF.

This clone was counted many times. The CDR3, as DNA: TGTGCCAGCAGCTTAGGTAGCGGGGGGGCCAAAAACATTCAGTACTTC. Its protein is CASSLGSGGAKNIQYF. The chain is built from TRBV5-4 and TRBJ2-4, with TRBD2 matching over 10 bases. There are 16 residues in the CDR3. V lost 2 bases and J lost 1; bases outside the gene matches: 3. The germline V gene has CDR1 SGHNT and CDR2 YYREEE (reference sequence).